The subject of this entry is one T cell receptor (beta chain). A few counts support this clone. It lacks a known antigen. No much larger clone exists at a distance of one base, and base qualities are not known. This entry belongs to a study of blood T cell repertoires in COVID-19 (dated by TCRdb to about 2020). As for the study more broadly: Samples from collaborators originated in the United States, Italy and Spain and spanned both the acute and convalescent phases of COVID-19. A de-identified subject ID, COVID-19 status, age in years and sex were almost always included in the sample metadata. Where available, HLA class I and class II types were taken from metadata supplied by the sample provider and were not determined by assay-based typing. A freely available public database, intended as a resource for researchers studying the immune response to SARS-CoV-2, is where the repertoires were released. The material from the prospective study consisted of cDNA or gDNA derived from T cells, B-cell-depleted T cells, or PBMCs. The samples were drawn from the first 160 participants of the ongoing ImmuneRACE study and from roughly 1,300 subjects provided by 6 global collaborators. The dataset comprised deeply sampled blood TCRbeta repertoires from subjects exposed to, actively infected with, or recovered from COVID-19.

The immunoSEQ Assay, a bias-controlled multiplex PCR, was used to amplify TCRbeta CDR3 regions from genomic DNA. Under the source paper's analysis protocol: Within the assay, amplification of reference gene primers was used to estimate how many nucleated cells each sample contained. To quantify the absolute abundance of each unique TCRbeta CDR3 rearrangement, sequence reads were collapsed and filtered. For each sample, productive Simpson clonality was calculated as the square root of Simpson's diversity index over productive rearrangements. TCRdb mirrors the immuneACCESS table, restricted to in-frame sequences. Some clones are absent from its copies; in checked studies, under half trace to an unresolved V gene, and the reason for the others is unknown. That table gives V, J and clone size, and the DNA gave D and trimming. The sample table records some 170,000 clones; 65% to 90% of these occur just once. In total, the top ten clones hold roughly 15% of the sample.

Participants in the prospective study were aged about 18 to 95 years, lived in 24 United States geographic areas, and enrolled through a virtual design. To assign participants to cohorts, the prospective study relied on clinical history that participants themselves reported in a screening survey and a study questionnaire. ImmuneRACE Cohort 3 recovered participants were defined by two consecutive negative NP/OP PCR tests, healthcare professional clearance, or symptom resolution. In the prospective study, mobile phlebotomists collected whole blood, serum and a nasopharyngeal or oropharyngeal swab from each participant. Additional blood draws and questionnaires over an approximately two-month period could optionally be provided by prospective study participants. Prospective study blood samples were shipped either frozen or at room temperature before DNA extraction. Its CDR3 holds 13 amino acids, cysteine through phenylalanine. CDR3 DNA only is kept here, 39 bases in frame from base 1. V loses 5 bases at its end and J loses 5 bases; junction bases beyond the gene matches: 4.

Points the paper makes about the study in general: The amount of clinical and demographic metadata varied by source and participant and was provided uncurated.

This chain joins TRBV12-3 or TRBV12-4 to TRBJ2-7, and 9 bases in between align with TRBD1. The sequencing input was PBMCs or T cells enriched from blood (not recorded which). This TCR was recovered from a man aged 50-60 years who had recovered from COVID-19. In nucleotide form, the sequence is TGTGCCAGCAGTACAGGGGGCTGGAACGAGCAGTACTTC. This gives the protein CASSTGGWNEQYF.